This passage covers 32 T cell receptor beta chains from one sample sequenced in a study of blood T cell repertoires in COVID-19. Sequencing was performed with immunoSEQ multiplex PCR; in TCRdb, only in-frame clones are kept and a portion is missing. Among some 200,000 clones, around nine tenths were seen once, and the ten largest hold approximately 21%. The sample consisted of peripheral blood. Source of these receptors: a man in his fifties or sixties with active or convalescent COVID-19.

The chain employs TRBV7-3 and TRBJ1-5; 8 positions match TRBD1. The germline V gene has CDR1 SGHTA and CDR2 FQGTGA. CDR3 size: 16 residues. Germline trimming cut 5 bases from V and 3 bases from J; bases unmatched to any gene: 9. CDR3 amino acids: CASSLRRTGHNQPQHF. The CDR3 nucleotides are TGTGCCAGCAGCCTTCGACGGACAGGGCACAATCAGCCCCAGCATTTT.

CDR3 coding DNA: TGTGCCAGCTCACCCTCGGAGGGGAATGGCTACACCTTC. It specifies CASSPSEGNGYTF. The chain uses TRBV18 and TRBJ1-2; maybe TRBD1 (5 bases). Trimming stripped 3 bases from V and 6 bases from J, with 11 bases between. CDR3 length equals 13 residues. Germline CDR1 is KGHSH and CDR2 is LQKENI.

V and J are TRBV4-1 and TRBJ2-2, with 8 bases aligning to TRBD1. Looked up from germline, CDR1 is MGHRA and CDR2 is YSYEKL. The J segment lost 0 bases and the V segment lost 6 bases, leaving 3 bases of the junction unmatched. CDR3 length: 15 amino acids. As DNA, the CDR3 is TGCGCCAGCAGGAGACAGGGGTCGAACACCGGGGAGCTGTTTTTT. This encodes CASRRQGSNTGELFF.

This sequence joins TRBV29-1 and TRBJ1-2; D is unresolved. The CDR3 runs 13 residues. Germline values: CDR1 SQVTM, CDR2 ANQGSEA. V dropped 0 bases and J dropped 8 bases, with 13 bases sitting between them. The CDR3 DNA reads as TGCAGCGTTGAAGAGTGGGCCACCAGAGGCTACACCTTC. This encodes CSVEEWATRGYTF.

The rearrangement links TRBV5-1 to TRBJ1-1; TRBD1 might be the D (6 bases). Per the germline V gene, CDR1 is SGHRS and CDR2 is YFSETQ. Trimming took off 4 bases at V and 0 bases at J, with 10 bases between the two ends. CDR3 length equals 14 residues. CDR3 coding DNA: TGCGCCAGCAGCGAACAGGGTGTGAACACTGAAGCTTTCTTT. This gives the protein CASSEQGVNTEAFF.

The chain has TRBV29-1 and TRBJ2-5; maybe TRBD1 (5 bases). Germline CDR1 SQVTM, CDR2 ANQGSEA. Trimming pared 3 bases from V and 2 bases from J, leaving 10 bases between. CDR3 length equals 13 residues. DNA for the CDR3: TGCAGCGTTGAGAACAGGCAACAAGAGACCCAGTACTTC. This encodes CSVENRQQETQYF.

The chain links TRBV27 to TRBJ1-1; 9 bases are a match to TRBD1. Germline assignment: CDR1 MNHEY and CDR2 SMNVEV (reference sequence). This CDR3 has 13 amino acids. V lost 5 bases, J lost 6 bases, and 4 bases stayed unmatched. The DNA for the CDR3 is TGTGCCAGCAGTCTAGGACAGGGGTCTGAAGCTTTCTTT. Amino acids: CASSLGQGSEAFF.

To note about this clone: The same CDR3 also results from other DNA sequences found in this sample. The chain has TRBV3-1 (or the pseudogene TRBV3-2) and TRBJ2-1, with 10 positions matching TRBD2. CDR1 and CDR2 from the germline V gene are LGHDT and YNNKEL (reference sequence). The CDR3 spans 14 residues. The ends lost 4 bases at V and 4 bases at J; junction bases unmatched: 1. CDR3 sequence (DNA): TGTGCCAGCAGCCCTAGCGGGGGATACAATGAGCAGTTCTTC. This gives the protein CASSPSGGYNEQFF.

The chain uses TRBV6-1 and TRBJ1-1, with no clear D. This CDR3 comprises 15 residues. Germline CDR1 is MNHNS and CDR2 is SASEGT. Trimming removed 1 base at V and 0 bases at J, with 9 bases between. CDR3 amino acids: CASSEGVYMNTEAFF. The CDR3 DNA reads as TGTGCCAGCAGTGAAGGAGTCTATATGAACACTGAAGCTTTCTTT.

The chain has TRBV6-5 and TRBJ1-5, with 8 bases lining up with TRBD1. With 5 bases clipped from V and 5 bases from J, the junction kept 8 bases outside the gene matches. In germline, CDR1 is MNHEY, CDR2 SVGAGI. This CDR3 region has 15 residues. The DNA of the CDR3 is TGTGCCAGCAGTAGGACAGGGAATTTTGATCAGCCCCAGCATTTT. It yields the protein CASSRTGNFDQPQHF.

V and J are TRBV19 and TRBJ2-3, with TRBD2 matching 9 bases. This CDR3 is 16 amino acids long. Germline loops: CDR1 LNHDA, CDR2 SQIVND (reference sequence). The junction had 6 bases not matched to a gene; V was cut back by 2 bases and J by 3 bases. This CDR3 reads CASSISGGGATDTQYF. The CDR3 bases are TGTGCCAGTAGTATATCCGGCGGGGGGGCGACAGATACGCAGTATTTT.

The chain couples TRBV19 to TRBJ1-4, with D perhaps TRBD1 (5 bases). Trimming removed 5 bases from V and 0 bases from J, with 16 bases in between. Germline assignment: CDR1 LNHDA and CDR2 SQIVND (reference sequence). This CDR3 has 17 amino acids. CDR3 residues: CASSRTTATATNEKLFF. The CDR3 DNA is TGTGCCAGTAGTCGGACAACTGCTACTGCAACTAATGAAAAACTGTTTTTT. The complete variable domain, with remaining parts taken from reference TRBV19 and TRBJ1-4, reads DGGITQSPKYLFRKEGQNVTLSCEQNLNHDAMYWYRQDPGQGLRLIYYSQIVNDFQKGDIAEGYSVSREKKESFPLTVTSAQKNPTAFYLCASSRTTATATNEKLFFGSGTQLSVL.

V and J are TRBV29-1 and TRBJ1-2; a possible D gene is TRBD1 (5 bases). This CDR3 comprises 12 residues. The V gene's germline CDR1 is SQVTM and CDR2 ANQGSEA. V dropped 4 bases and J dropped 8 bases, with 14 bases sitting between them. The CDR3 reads CSVVGQGWGYTF. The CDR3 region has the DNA TGCAGCGTTGTAGGGCAGGGCTGGGGCTACACCTTC. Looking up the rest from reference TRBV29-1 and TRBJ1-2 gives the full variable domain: SAVISQKPSRDICQRGTSLTIQCQVDSQVTMMFWYRQQPGQSLTLIATANQGSEATYESGFVIDKFPISRPNLTFSTLTVSNMSPEDSSIYLCSVVGQGWGYTFGSGTRLTVV.

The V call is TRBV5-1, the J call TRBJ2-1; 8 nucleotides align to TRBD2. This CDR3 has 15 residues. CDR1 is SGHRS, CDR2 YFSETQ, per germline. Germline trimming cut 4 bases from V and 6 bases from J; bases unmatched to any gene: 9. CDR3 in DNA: TGCGCCAGCAGCGAGGGCTCCGGGGGGGCCAATGAGCAGTTCTTC. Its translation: CASSEGSGGANEQFF.

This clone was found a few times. The CDR3 DNA reads as TGTGCCAGTAGTATAATCTCGAGCTCCTATAATTCACCCCTCCACTTT. It encodes CASSIISSSYNSPLHF. The gene calls are TRBV19 and TRBJ1-6, with D unresolved. Trimming shortened V by 2 bases and J by 0 bases, and 8 bases separated the two germline ends. Germline V gene sequence: CDR1 LNHDA, CDR2 SQIVND (reference sequence). This CDR3 has 16 residues.

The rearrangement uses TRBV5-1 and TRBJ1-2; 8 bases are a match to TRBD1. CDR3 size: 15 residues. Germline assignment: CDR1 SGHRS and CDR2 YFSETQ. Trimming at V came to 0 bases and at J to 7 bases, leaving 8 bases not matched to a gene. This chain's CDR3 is CASSLDPSGGGGYTF. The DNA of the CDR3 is TGCGCCAGCAGCTTGGACCCCTCAGGGGGCGGTGGCTACACCTTC.

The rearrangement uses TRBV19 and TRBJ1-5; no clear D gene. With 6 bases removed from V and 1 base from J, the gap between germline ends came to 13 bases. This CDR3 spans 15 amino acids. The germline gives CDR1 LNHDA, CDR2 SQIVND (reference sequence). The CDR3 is CASSGGTLSNQPQHF. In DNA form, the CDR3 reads TGTGCCAGTAGCGGCGGAACACTGAGCAATCAGCCCCAGCATTTT.

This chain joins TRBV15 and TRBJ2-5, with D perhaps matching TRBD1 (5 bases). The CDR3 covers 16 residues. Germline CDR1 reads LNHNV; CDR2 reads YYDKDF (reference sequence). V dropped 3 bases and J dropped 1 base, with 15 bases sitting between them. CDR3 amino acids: CATSRQDQGTQETQYF. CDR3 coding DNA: TGTGCCACCAGCAGGCAGGACCAGGGCACCCAAGAGACCCAGTACTTC.

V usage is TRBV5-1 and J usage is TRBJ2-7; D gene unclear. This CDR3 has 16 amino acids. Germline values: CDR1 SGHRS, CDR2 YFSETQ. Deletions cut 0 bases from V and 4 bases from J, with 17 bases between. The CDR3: CASSLANLADPYEQYF. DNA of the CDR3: TGCGCCAGCAGCTTGGCCAATTTGGCGGATCCTTACGAGCAGTACTTC.

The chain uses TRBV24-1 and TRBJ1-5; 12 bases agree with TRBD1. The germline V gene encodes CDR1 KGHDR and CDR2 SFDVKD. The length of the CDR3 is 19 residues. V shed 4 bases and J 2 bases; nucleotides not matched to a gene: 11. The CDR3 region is CATSDHRDRGRPGNQPQHF. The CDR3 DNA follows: TGTGCCACCAGTGACCACCGGGACAGGGGGCGCCCGGGCAATCAGCCCCAGCATTTT.

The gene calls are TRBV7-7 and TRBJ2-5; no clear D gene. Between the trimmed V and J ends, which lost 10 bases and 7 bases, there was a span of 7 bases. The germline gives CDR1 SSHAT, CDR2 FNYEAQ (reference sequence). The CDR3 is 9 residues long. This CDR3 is CAIHGTQYF. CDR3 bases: TGTGCCATCCACGGGACCCAGTACTTC.

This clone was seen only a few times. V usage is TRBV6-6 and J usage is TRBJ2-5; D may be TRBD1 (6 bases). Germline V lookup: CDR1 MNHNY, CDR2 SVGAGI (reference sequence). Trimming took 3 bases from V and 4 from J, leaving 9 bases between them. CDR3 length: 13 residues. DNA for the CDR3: TGTGCCAGCAGTTATAGCAGGGGAGAGACCCAGTACTTC. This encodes CASSYSRGETQYF.

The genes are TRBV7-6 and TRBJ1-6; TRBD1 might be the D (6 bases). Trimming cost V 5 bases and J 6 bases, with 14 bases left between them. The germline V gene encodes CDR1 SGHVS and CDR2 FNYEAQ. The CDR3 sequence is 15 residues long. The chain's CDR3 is CASSLGGQANSPLHF. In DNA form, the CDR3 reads TGTGCCAGCAGCCTAGGGGGGCAGGCTAATTCACCCCTCCACTTT. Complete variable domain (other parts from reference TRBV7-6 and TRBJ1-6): GAGVSQSPRYKVTKRGQDVALRCDPISGHVSLYWYRQALGQGPEFLTYFNYEAQQDKSGLPNDRFSAERPEGSISTLTIQRTEQRDSAMYRCASSLGGQANSPLHFGNGTRLTVT.

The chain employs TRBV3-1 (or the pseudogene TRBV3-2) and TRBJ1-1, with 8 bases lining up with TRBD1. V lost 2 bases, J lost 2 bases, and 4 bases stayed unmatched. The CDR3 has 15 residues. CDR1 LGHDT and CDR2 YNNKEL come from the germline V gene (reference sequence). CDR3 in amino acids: CASSQPDRVNTEAFF. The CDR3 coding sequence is TGTGCCAGCAGCCAACCGGACAGGGTAAACACTGAAGCTTTCTTT.

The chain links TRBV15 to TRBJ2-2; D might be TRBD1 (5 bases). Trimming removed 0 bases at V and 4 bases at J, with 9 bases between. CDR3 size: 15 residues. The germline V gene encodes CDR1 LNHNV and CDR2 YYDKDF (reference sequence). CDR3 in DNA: TGTGCCACCAGCAGAGATAAAGGGGTCACCGGGGAGCTGTTTTTT. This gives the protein CATSRDKGVTGELFF.

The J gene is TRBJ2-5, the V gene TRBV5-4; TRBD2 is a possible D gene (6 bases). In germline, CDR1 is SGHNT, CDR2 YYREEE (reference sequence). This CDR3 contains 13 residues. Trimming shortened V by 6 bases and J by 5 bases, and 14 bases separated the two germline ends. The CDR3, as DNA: TGTGCCAGCACCCCACTTGCGGGGGAGACCCAGTACTTC. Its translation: CASTPLAGETQYF.

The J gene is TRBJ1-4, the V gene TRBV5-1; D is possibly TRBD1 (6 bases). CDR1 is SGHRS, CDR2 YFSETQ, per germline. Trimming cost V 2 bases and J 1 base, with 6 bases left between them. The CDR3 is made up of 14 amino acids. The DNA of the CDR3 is TGCGCCAGCAGCTTACAGGGAACTAATGAAAAACTGTTTTTT. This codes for CASSLQGTNEKLFF.

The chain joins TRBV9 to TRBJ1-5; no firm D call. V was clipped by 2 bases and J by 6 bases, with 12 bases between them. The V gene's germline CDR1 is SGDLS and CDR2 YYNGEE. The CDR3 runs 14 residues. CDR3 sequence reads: CASSVGANGQPQHF. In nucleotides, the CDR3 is TGTGCCAGCAGCGTCGGAGCCAACGGTCAGCCCCAGCATTTT.

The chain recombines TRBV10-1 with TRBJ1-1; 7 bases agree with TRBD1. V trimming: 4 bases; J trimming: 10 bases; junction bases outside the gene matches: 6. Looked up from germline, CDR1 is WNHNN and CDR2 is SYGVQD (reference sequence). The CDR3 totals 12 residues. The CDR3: CASSGQGEGAFF. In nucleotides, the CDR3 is TGCGCCAGCAGTGGGCAGGGGGAAGGAGCTTTCTTT.

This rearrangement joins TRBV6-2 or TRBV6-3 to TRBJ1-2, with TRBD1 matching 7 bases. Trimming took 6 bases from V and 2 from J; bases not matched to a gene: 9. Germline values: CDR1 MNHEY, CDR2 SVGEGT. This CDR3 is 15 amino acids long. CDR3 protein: CASSSPSRGNYGYTF. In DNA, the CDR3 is TGTGCCAGCAGCTCCCCAAGCAGGGGGAACTATGGCTACACCTTC.

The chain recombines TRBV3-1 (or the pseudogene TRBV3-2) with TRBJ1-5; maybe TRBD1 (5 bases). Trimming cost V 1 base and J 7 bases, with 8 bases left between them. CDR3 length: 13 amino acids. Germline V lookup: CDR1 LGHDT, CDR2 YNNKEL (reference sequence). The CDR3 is CASSQGRGQPQHF. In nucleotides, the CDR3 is TGTGCCAGCAGCCAAGGAAGGGGACAGCCCCAGCATTTT.

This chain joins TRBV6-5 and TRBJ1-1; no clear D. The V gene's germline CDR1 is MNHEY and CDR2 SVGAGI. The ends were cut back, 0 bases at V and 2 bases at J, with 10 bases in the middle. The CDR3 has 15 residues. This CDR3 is CASSYSRQANTEAFF. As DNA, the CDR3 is TGTGCCAGCAGTTACTCCAGGCAGGCCAACACTGAAGCTTTCTTT.